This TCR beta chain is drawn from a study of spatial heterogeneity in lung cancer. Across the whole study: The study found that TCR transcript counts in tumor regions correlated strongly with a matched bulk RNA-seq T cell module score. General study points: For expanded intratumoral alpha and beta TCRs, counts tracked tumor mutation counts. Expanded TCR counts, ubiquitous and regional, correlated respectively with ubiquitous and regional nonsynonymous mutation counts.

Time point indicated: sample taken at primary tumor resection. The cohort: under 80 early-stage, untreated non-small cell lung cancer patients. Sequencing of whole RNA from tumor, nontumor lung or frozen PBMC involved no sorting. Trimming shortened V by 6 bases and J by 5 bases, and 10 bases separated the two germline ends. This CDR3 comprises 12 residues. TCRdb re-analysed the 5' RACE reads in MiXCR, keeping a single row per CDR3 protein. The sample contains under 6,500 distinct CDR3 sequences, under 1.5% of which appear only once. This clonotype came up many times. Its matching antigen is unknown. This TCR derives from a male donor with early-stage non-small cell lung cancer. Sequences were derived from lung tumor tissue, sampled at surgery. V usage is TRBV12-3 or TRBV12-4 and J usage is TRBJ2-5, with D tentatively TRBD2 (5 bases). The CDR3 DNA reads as TGTGCCAGCAGGGAGAGGGAGGAGACCCAGTACTTC. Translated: CASREREETQYF.